This T cell receptor beta chain is from a study of cytotoxic CD8 clonotypes in ibrutinib-treated CLL. The germline V gene has CDR1 SGDLS and CDR2 YYNGEE. V trimming: 0 bases; J trimming: 6 bases; junction bases outside the gene matches: 5. This CDR3 is built from 15 residues. Profiled with immunoSEQ multiplex PCR; TCRdb holds only in-frame clones, not every one. Of about 120,000 clones listed, roughly 88% are singletons. This specimen consisted of PBMCs, obtained after 24 months of ibrutinib treatment. This chain links TRBV9 with TRBJ2-3, with 9 bases matching TRBD2. The sequence came from a human donor with chronic lymphocytic leukemia. Here the CDR3 reads CASSVGAGGYDTQYF. The DNA of the CDR3 is TGTGCCAGCAGCGTAGGGGCGGGAGGGTACGATACGCAGTATTTT. The full variable domain, rest sourced from reference TRBV9 and TRBJ2-3, is DSGVTQTPKHLITATGQRVTLRCSPRSGDLSVYWYQQSLDQGLQFLIQYYNGEERAKGNILERFSAQQFPDLHSELNLSSLELGDSALYFCASSVGAGGYDTQYFGPGTRLTVL.